The T cell receptor (beta chain) under discussion was sequenced for a study of immune characteristics of hereditary and idiopathic chronic pancreatitis. TCRdb keeps only in-frame clones here, not all; method: immunoSEQ multiplex PCR. The sample yields thousands of clones, roughly 73% seen once. Total pancreatectomy with islet autotransplantation was the source of the chronic pancreatitis pancreas tissue. V shed 4 bases and J shed 6 bases, with 13 bases lying between them. The CDR3 spans 13 residues. Germline V gives CDR1 SNHLY, CDR2 FYNNEI. What was sequenced was pancreas tissue with idiopathic chronic pancreatitis. The TCR comes from a human donor with chronic pancreatitis. V is TRBV2 and J is TRBJ2-7; D may correspond to TRBD1 or TRBD2 (6 bases each). This chain's CDR3 is CASSVRGVTEQYF. The CDR3 region has the DNA TGTGCCAGCAGTGTTAGGGGGGTCACCGAGCAGTACTTC.